The T cell receptor (beta chain) under discussion was sequenced for a study of OX40 agonist ivuxolimab in advanced cancers. In the study overall: Patients' therapy was ivuxolimab, an antibody that acts as an agonist of OX40 (CD134).

V gave up 3 bases and J gave up 4 bases, with 13 bases separating them. This CDR3 contains 14 residues. CDR1 SGDLS and CDR2 YYNGEE come from the germline V gene. Concerning this clone: The antigen remains unidentified.

Sequencing was performed with immunoSEQ multiplex PCR; in TCRdb, only in-frame clones are kept and a portion is missing. This sample carries around 26,000 clones, more than 80% of them seen once, and the ten largest clones take 30% to 40%. Study-wide results and caveats: Mean expanded clone counts were higher in CD8+ than CD4+ T cells.

The sample consisted of CD4+ or CD8+ T cells sorted from blood, taken in a trial of the OX40 agonist ivuxolimab. This TCR was sampled from an adult with an advanced solid tumor such as melanoma, head and neck, liver or kidney cancer. The rearrangement uses TRBV9 and TRBJ1-2; a weak D match, TRBD1 (6 bases). CDR3 DNA sequence: TGTGCCAGCAGCGCCCACAGGGATGGCTATGGCTACACCTTC. It specifies CASSAHRDGYGYTF.